A selection of T cell receptor beta chains follows, all from one sample in a study of graft-versus-host responses after intestinal transplantation. Here immunoSEQ multiplex PCR was the method, and the copy in TCRdb shows in-frame clones only, minus some. The sample has 49,000 or so clones; 85% to 95% are singletons. Source: PBMCs, taken 750 to 850 days after a first intestinal transplant, on the day of a second. These receptors came from a human patient who received an intestinal transplant, so some T cells may come from the graft donor. Both conserved end residues are part of each CDR3. The D gene is left open where the match is weak. Some rows mark clone size as missing; the rest say once, few, many or name a class of expanded clone.

j_gene | v_gene | d_gene | abundance | CDR3nt | CDR3aa
TRBJ2-7 | TRBV6-5 | - | - | TGTGCCAGCAAGGGCAGGGGGGTAACCTACGAGCAGTACTTC | CASKGRGVTYEQYF
TRBJ2-7 | TRBV28 | - | - | TGTGCCAGCAGTTTATACCACGGTCTACGAACGCTCCCCTGGGTTCGGTCGGCCTACGAGCAGTACTTC | CASSLYHGLRTLPWVRSAYEQYF
TRBJ2-5 | TRBV11-2 | - | - | TGTGCCAGCAGCTCCTCTTTGGGGCAAGAGACCCAGTACTTC | CASSSSLGQETQYF
TRBJ2-7 | TRBV9 | - | - | TGTGCCAGCAGCATATCCGGGACGGTGAGCTCCTACGAGCAGTACTTC | CASSISGTVSSYEQYF
TRBJ1-2 | TRBV10-3 | TRBD1 | - | TGTGCCATCAGTGAAATGGACAGGGGCTACACCTTC | CAISEMDRGYTF
TRBJ1-1 | TRBV6-6 | - | - | TGTGCCAGCAGTCCGACAGCCCCCTGGAACACTGAAGCTTTCTTT | CASSPTAPWNTEAFF
TRBJ2-2 | TRBV28 | - | - | TGTGCCAGCAGTCCTCCGAGGGTCGGGGAGCTGTTTTTT | CASSPPRVGELFF
TRBJ2-2 | TRBV13 | TRBD1 | - | TGTGCCAGCAGCTTGGGACAGGGGGGCACCGGGGAGCTGTTTTTT | CASSLGQGGTGELFF
TRBJ1-2 | TRBV6-5 | TRBD1 | once | TGTGCCAGCAGCTATAAAGACAGGGTAGAGGGCTACACCTTC | CASSYKDRVEGYTF
TRBJ2-1 | TRBV4-1 | - | - | TGCGCCAGCAGCCAAGATGCGGAGGGGCTCAGGAATGAGCAGTTCTTC | CASSQDAEGLRNEQFF
TRBJ2-5 | TRBV11-2 | TRBD1 | - | TGTGCCAGCAGCGGGTACAGGGGAGAGACCCAGTACTTC | CASSGYRGETQYF
TRBJ1-2 | TRBV4-1 | - | - | TGCGCCAGCAGCCAAGGGGTAGGGGGTGACTATGGCTACACCTTC | CASSQGVGGDYGYTF
TRBJ2-1 | TRBV5-8 | TRBD1 | - | TGTGCCAGCAGCTTGGGACAGGGAAACAATGAGCAGTTCTTC | CASSLGQGNNEQFF
TRBJ1-1 | TRBV18 | - | - | TGTGCCAGCTCACCAAAAGGGACACAGAACACTGAAGCTTTCTTT | CASSPKGTQNTEAFF
TRBJ2-1 | TRBV27 | - | once | TGTGCCAGCACCCTAAGTGGGAGCGGATACAATGAGCAGTTCTTC | CASTLSGSGYNEQFF
TRBJ2-6 | TRBV10-3 | - | - | TGTGCCATCAGTGCTTTGATCGGCAGCTCTGGGGCCAACGTCCTGACTTTC | CAISALIGSSGANVLTF
TRBJ1-5 | TRBV19 | TRBD1 | - | TGTGCCAGTAGTACCGGACAGGGGATAGGTCAGCCCCAGCATTTT | CASSTGQGIGQPQHF